The T cell receptor (beta chain) described here comes from a study of vaccination effects on CD4 cells after COVID-19 (dated by TCRdb to between 2022 and 2023). Context from the whole study: Each participant got two doses of an mRNA SARS-CoV-2 vaccine, either BNT162b2 or mRNA-1273. The study compared SARS-CoV-2 spike-specific CD4+ TCR repertoires before and after mRNA vaccination in COVID-19 convalescent patients and infection-naive vaccine recipients. The full study included some 10 COVID-19 convalescent patients and a few SARS-CoV-2-naive healthy vaccine recipients. Cultures from other donors in the study were sequenced with the Oncomine TCR Beta short-read assay on an Illumina iSeq 100.

CDR1 SGHNT and CDR2 YYREEE are derived from the germline V gene (reference sequence). V lost 8 bases and J lost 7 bases, and the count of bases not matched to a germline gene is 10. The CDR3 covers 13 residues, taking in both the cysteine and the phenylalanine. Solely the CDR3 DNA is kept, with 39 bases framed from the first base. The ViraFEST assay stimulated PBMC with viral peptide pools and then used TCR sequencing to identify antigen-specific CD4+ T cell clonotypes by expansion. After around ten days of culture, CD4+ T cells were isolated with the EasySep CD4+ T cell isolation kit. None of the healthy vaccine recipients had a prior SARS-CoV-2 infection, which was confirmed by nucleocapsid antibody tests that came back negative both before and after vaccination. Each well held around 2 million PBMC cultured in IMDM containing roughly 4.9% human AB serum, 8 to 10 IU/ml IL-2 and gentamicin, along with roughly 10 ug/ml peptides. On days 3 and 7, half of the culture medium was replaced with fresh IL-2-containing medium. Each peptide stimulation condition was cultured in triplicate wells unless otherwise noted. Using Ficoll-Paque Plus gradient centrifugation, PBMC were separated from whole blood and then either used fresh or cryopreserved at -140C. Overlapping peptide pools spanned the spike proteins of SARS-CoV-2 and the common cold coronaviruses HCoV-NL63, HCoV-OC43 and HCoV-229E. The QIAamp micro DNA kit was used to extract genomic DNA from the cultured CD4+ T cells.

What the study reported, not specific to this receptor: Among healthy vaccine recipients, nearly all vaccine-induced clones were SARS-CoV-2 mono-reactive, and only 1 of 255 was cross-reactive with common cold coronaviruses. Clones induced by infection and clones induced by vaccination both contracted markedly at late timepoints after vaccination, which fits with T cell responses waning over time. The study was limited by a small number of convalescent patients, and early post-infection timepoints were lacking.

Library prep was done by the immunoSEQ multiplex PCR assay. DNA from the cultured, isolated CD4+ T cells was subjected to TCR beta CDR3 sequencing. The study's processing was this. Non-productive TCR sequences were discarded, and reads were trimmed to the CDR3 region, with only CDR3s of 7 or more amino acids retained. The MANAFEST web app was used to pick out antigen-specific clonotypes by comparing their expansion in peptide wells with that in reference cultures. Positive clones required FDR<0.05 expansion versus reference and all other wells, odds ratio above 5, and frequency above 0.1% in two replicate wells. A clonotype was defined as cross-reactive if the clonotype was significantly expanded both in SARS-CoV-2 spike wells and in at least one common cold coronavirus spike condition. Levenshtein distance calculated with the stringdist R package was used to assess CDR3 similarity, and unrooted trees were constructed with ape in R 3.6.1. What TCRdb holds here is the immuneACCESS table cut down to in-frame rearrangements. Part of the clones is not present; checked against another copy, under half of the missing clones reflect an unresolved V gene, and the others are unexplained. V, J and clone size are taken as reported in that table, and D and trimming were inferred from the DNA itself. The sample table contains approximately 40,000 clones; only one count was recorded for roughly 70% of them. 20% to 25% of the sample lies in the top ten.

As for this clone: Its antigen target is currently unknown. Per-base qualities were not stored, and no clone one base away is much larger.

The V and J genes are TRBV5-4 and TRBJ1-1; 8 junctional bases match TRBD1. This sequence originates from a human donor who received a COVID-19 vaccine. The input for sequencing was CD4+ T cells from PBMCs cultured with SARS-CoV-2 spike peptides, taken before COVID-19 vaccination. What this sample's cell subset or site label stands for: SARS-CoV-2 spike overlapping peptide pool stimulation. The CDR3 sequence is CARGSGGEVEAFF. The nucleotides are TGTGCCAGGGGTTCAGGGGGCGAGGTTGAAGCTTTCTTT. Where the CDR3 stops, the reference TRBV5-4 and TRBJ1-1 genes take over; the full variable domain is ETGVTQSPTHLIKTRGQQVTLRCSSQSGHNTVSWYQQALGQGPQFIFQYYREEENGRGNFPPRFSGLQFPNYSSELNVNALELDDSALYLCARGSGGEVEAFFGQGTRLTVV.